Given below is one T cell receptor beta chain in context. Followed longitudinally, the Seattle patients had been enrolled during active infection. Authors' processing steps: Reference gene primers were amplified, and this amplification served to estimate nucleated cell counts. Generated by immunoSEQ multiplex PCR, the TCRdb table keeps only in-frame clones and is missing some. The V and J calls and clone size were taken over from that table, and D and trimming were inferred from the DNA. The sample records roughly 230,000 clones, around 89% being singletons. This CDR3 has 14 amino acids. CDR1 is MNHNS, CDR2 SASEGT, per germline. Trimming stripped 0 bases from V and 4 bases from J, with 7 bases between. These data come from a study of blood T cell repertoires in COVID-19. Study details: Samples taken during acute and convalescent COVID-19 were collected in the United States, Italy and Spain. T cells, B-cell-depleted T cells, or PBMCs provided the cDNA or gDNA that served as material.

The genes are TRBV6-1 and TRBJ2-1; D gene unclear. Material for sequencing was peripheral blood. This TCR was sampled from a woman aged 55 to 70 with COVID-19, enrolled during active disease. The CDR3 here is CASSEASQYNEQFF. Written as DNA, the CDR3 is TGTGCCAGCAGTGAAGCGAGTCAATACAATGAGCAGTTCTTC.